These 28 T cell receptor beta chains were all obtained from the same sample, sequenced in a study of T cells in Graves' hyperthyroidism and ophthalmopathy (dated by TCRdb to about 2019). The method behind the library was multiplex PCR. TCRdb lists the instrument as Illumina HiSeq 2000. The TCR beta CDR3 regions were amplified from the RNA transcripts. The first round of RT-PCR for the TCR CDR3 was performed with the HTBI primer set and the Qiagen OneStep RT-PCR kit. Starting from the raw public reads, TCRdb applied fastp trimming at Q25, assembled clones with MiXCR and retained in-frame beta chains. One record per CDR3 amino acid sequence lists the most common genes and DNA. In all, the sample holds about 400,000 distinct CDR3 sequences, and approximately 15% of those were seen once. The ten most abundant clones make up roughly 21% of the sample. Material: blood. The receptor source for this set is a woman aged 25-40 years with Graves' ophthalmopathy.

A remark on this clonotype: Compared with germline, one end of the junction differs, possibly owing to a read error. The chain carries TRBV6-2 or TRBV6-3 and TRBJ1-3; 7 bases agree with TRBD1. In germline, CDR1 is MNHEY, CDR2 SVGEGT. The CDR3 totals 17 residues. CDR3 coding DNA: TGTGCCAGCACTCAGGGGGTTCAGCTGAGCTCTGGAAACACCGTATATTTT. Translated: CASTQGVQLSSGNTVYF.

This clonotype occurred many times. This rearrangement joins TRBV29-1 to TRBJ2-3, with D possibly matching TRBD1 (6 bases). Germline V CDR1 and CDR2: SQVTM, ANQGSEA. The V and J ends lost 4 bases and 5 bases respectively, with 13 bases between them. The CDR3 runs 13 residues. CDR3 in DNA: TGCAGCGTTGTCTTGGGGGCGGGAGATACGCAGTATTTT. Amino acids: CSVVLGAGDTQYF.

The sample holds one count of this clonotype. The chain recombines TRBV2 with TRBJ1-2; D call uncertain. V was cut by 4 bases and J by 8 bases, with 11 bases left in between. CDR1 is SNHLY, CDR2 FYNNEI, per germline. The CDR3 runs to 12 residues. The CDR3 DNA is TGTGCCAGCAGTGGGGAGTTCGGCGGCTACACCTTC. This encodes CASSGEFGGYTF.

This clonotype was seen at least ten times. This chain uses TRBV3-1 with TRBJ2-7, with 8 positions matching TRBD1. The germline V gene encodes CDR1 LGHDT and CDR2 YNNKEL (reference sequence). The junction had 8 bases not matched to a gene; V was cut back by 2 bases and J by 2 bases. The CDR3 loop spans 16 amino acids. Here the CDR3 reads CASSQKRTGRTYEQYF. The CDR3, as DNA: TGTGCCAGCAGCCAAAAAAGGACAGGGCGGACCTACGAGCAGTACTTC.

This chain uses TRBV20-1 with TRBJ1-2; D perhaps matches TRBD1 (5 bases). Trimming cost V 6 bases and J 6 bases, with 29 bases left between them. The CDR3 length is 17 residues. Germline CDR1 is DFQATT and CDR2 is SNEGSKA (reference sequence). The CDR3 sequence is CSAADSLGARLQDGYTF. In nucleotides, the CDR3 is TGCAGTGCCGCCGACAGTCTTGGGGCACGACTACAGGATGGCTACACCTTC.

This clonotype was recorded many times. The V and J genes are TRBV6-5 and TRBJ1-2; D not certain. Germline V gene lookup returns CDR1 MNHEY and CDR2 SVGAGI. The length of the CDR3 is 13 residues. Trimming cost V 2 bases and J 7 bases, with 11 bases left between them. CDR3 region: CASSYATGVGYTF. Written as DNA, the CDR3 is TGTGCCAGCAGTTACGCGACGGGAGTTGGCTACACCTTC.

Regarding this clonotype: Possible read error: a much larger clone is one base away. J is TRBJ1-1 and V is TRBV28; 11 nucleotides align to TRBD1. The CDR3 runs to 17 residues. From germline, CDR1 is MDHEN and CDR2 SYDVKM. V lost 6 bases, J lost 9 bases, and 18 bases stayed unmatched. The CDR3 here is CASSPPGQGVESGKAFF. The DNA for the CDR3 is TGTGCCAGCAGCCCACCGGGACAGGGGGTGGAGAGCGGGAAAGCTTTCTTT.

In its sample, this clonotype was seen a few times. The chain joins TRBV7-9 to TRBJ1-5; tentative D call: TRBD1 (5 bases). The CDR3 totals 14 residues. V lost 5 bases to trimming and J lost 5 bases, with 13 bases between them. CDR1 is SEHNR, CDR2 FQNEAQ, per germline (reference sequence). The CDR3 DNA reads as TGTGCCAGCAGCCGGGGGGGGTCTCATCAGCCCCAGCATTTT. It is translated as CASSRGGSHQPQHF.

This clonotype was found a few times. The rearrangement links TRBV4-1 to TRBJ2-5; perhaps TRBD2 as D (5 bases). Germline V lookup: CDR1 MGHRA, CDR2 YSYEKL. The CDR3 has 17 amino acids. The ends were cut back, 1 base at V and 1 base at J, with 16 bases in the middle. The CDR3 nucleotides read TGCGCCAGCAGCCAAGTTTCCCCCCCGCGGGCCCAAGAGACCCAGTACTTC. Residues: CASSQVSPPRAQETQYF.

The rearrangement uses TRBV20-1 and TRBJ2-3; D gene uncertain. V was shortened by 6 bases and J by 6 bases, with 10 bases between the two germline ends. In germline, CDR1 is DFQATT, CDR2 SNEGSKA (reference sequence). This CDR3 has 11 amino acids. The DNA of the CDR3 is TGCAGTGCGCCAATTGAGGATACGCAGTATTTT. The encoded protein is CSAPIEDTQYF.

In this sample, this clonotype turned up many times. V gene TRBV10-3 combines with J gene TRBJ2-5, with D maybe TRBD1 (5 bases). The CDR3 sequence is 13 residues long. Trimming cost V 2 bases and J 5 bases, with 9 bases left between them. The germline CDR1 and CDR2 sequences are ENHRY and SYGVKD. The DNA of the CDR3 is TGTGCCATCAGTGAGCGCAGGGTGGAGACCCAGTACTTC. As protein: CAISERRVETQYF.

Concerning this clonotype: Sequence at one end of the junction differs from germline and may be a read error. The chain employs TRBV6-9 and TRBJ2-7; D may match TRBD1 or TRBD2 (6 bases each). CDR1 is MNHGY, CDR2 SVAAGI, per germline. The CDR3 consists of 14 residues. The CDR3 DNA sequence: TGTGGCAGCAGTTATACAGGGACTCGGGACGAGCAGTACTTC. Residues: CGSSYTGTRDEQYF.

This clonotype was counted ten times or more. The CDR3: CASSLDSETVYNEQFF. The CDR3 DNA reads TGTGCCAGCAGCTTAGACAGCGAAACAGTCTACAATGAGCAGTTCTTC. The genes are TRBV11-2 and TRBJ2-1, with unresolved D. The V end lost 0 bases, the J end lost 3 bases, and 12 bases lay between the germline ends. Germline V gene data show CDR1 as SGHAT and CDR2 as FQNNGV. The CDR3 spans 16 residues.

This clonotype was recorded at least ten times. The chain joins TRBV13 to TRBJ2-3; D gene ambiguous. The CDR3 runs 14 residues. The germline V gene has CDR1 PRHDT and CDR2 FYEKMQ (reference sequence). V dropped 5 bases and J dropped 2 bases, with 11 bases sitting between them. Here the CDR3 DNA reads TGTGCCAGCAGCCCCATTGCTACCACAGATACGCAGTATTTT. Protein: CASSPIATTDTQYF.

This clonotype occurred a few times. V is TRBV11-2 and J is TRBJ2-2; the D gene is possibly TRBD2 (6 bases). CDR3 size: 15 residues. V lost 5 bases to trimming and J lost 4 bases, with 14 bases between them. Germline CDR1 reads SGHAT; CDR2 reads FQNNGV. The chain's CDR3 is CASSTTGGSTGELFF. CDR3 sequence (DNA): TGTGCCAGCAGCACCACCGGGGGTAGCACCGGGGAGCTGTTTTTT.

This clonotype was recorded at least ten times. CDR3 amino acids: CAWSDPGPAYGYTF. The CDR3, as DNA: TGTGCCTGGAGTGACCCAGGGCCCGCCTATGGCTACACCTTC. The rearrangement links TRBV30 to TRBJ1-2, with D possibly TRBD1 on 5 matching bases. Germline CDR1 and CDR2: GTSNPN and SVGIG (reference sequence). V was trimmed by 1 base and J by 4 bases, leaving 13 bases between them. The CDR3 covers 14 residues.

This clonotype has at least ten counts. The chain employs TRBV12-3 or TRBV12-4 and TRBJ2-1; D call uncertain. V lost 3 bases to trimming and J lost 1 base, with 10 bases between them. The CDR3 consists of 15 residues. The CDR3 DNA sequence: TGTGCCAGCAGTTTGTTTGCTGGATCCTACAATGAGCAGTTCTTC. Its translation is CASSLFAGSYNEQFF.

The chain couples TRBV30 to TRBJ1-6; D perhaps matches TRBD1 (6 bases). The germline V gene has CDR1 GTSNPN and CDR2 SVGIG (reference sequence). The CDR3 length is 13 residues. The V end was cut by 3 bases, the J end by 10 bases, with 13 bases between. The CDR3 here is CAWREGGGSPLHF. DNA for the CDR3: TGTGCCTGGAGGGAGGGGGGGGGATCACCCCTCCACTTT.

This clonotype was recorded many times. The chain combines TRBV7-9 with TRBJ2-7; no firm D call. The CDR3 length is 13 residues. Germline loops: CDR1 SEHNR, CDR2 FQNEAQ (reference sequence). Trimming shortened V by 6 bases and J by 4 bases, and 13 bases separated the two germline ends. CDR3: CASSSGIRYEQYF. The CDR3 bases are TGTGCCAGCAGTTCTGGGATTCGGTACGAGCAGTACTTC.

In this sample, this clonotype turned up many times. The gene calls are TRBV30 and TRBJ2-7; tentatively, D is TRBD1 (6 bases). The CDR3 has 15 amino acids. Germline V gene lookup returns CDR1 GTSNPN and CDR2 SVGIG (reference sequence). V lost 1 base, J lost 0 bases, and 13 bases lay in between. The CDR3 reads CAWSGTVGSSYEQYF. In DNA form, the CDR3 reads TGTGCCTGGAGTGGGACAGTTGGCAGCTCCTACGAGCAGTACTTC.

Only a few counts were recorded for this clonotype. The chain has TRBV15 and TRBJ1-2; tentatively, D is TRBD1 (6 bases). CDR3 size: 14 residues. V lost 3 bases, J lost 10 bases, and 18 bases lay in between. Germline V gene lookup returns CDR1 LNHNV and CDR2 YYDKDF (reference sequence). In nucleotides, the CDR3 is TGTGCCACCAGCAGTGTGTCTGGGCAGGGGCACTACACCTTC. It yields the protein CATSSVSGQGHYTF.

This clonotype came up many times. The chain links TRBV20-1 to TRBJ2-7; perhaps TRBD2 as D (6 bases). CDR1 is DFQATT and CDR2 is SNEGSKA in the germline V gene (reference sequence). V lost 0 bases and J 6 bases, leaving 12 bases between the germline ends. The CDR3 runs 13 residues. The CDR3 reads CSARDPGLLEQYF. The CDR3 DNA is TGCAGTGCTAGAGATCCCGGACTACTCGAGCAGTACTTC.

This clonotype was seen ten or more times. V is TRBV7-2 and J is TRBJ2-5; TRBD2 is a possible D gene (7 bases). Trimming removed 1 base from V and 4 bases from J, with 16 bases in between. Per germline, CDR1 SGHTA and CDR2 FQGNSA. The CDR3 is 16 residues long. CDR3 sequence: CASSLGGGAVGETQYF. The CDR3 DNA sequence: TGTGCCAGCAGCTTAGGGGGGGGGGCCGTCGGAGAGACCCAGTACTTC.

A few counts support this clonotype. V gene TRBV15 combines with J gene TRBJ2-2; 7 bases align to TRBD1. CDR3 length: 15 amino acids. J gave up 6 bases and V 0 bases, and 4 bases lay outside the gene matches. From germline, CDR1 is LNHNV and CDR2 YYDKDF (reference sequence). The CDR3 region has the DNA TGTGCCACCAGCAGAGAGACAGGGAGTGCCGGGGAGCTGTTTTTT. Protein product: CATSRETGSAGELFF.

This clonotype was found many times. The chain couples TRBV20-1 to TRBJ1-1, with TRBD1 matching over 7 bases. There are 14 residues in the CDR3. J was trimmed by 5 bases and V by 1 base; bases with no gene match: 7. Per the germline V gene, CDR1 is DFQATT and CDR2 is SNEGSKA (reference sequence). CDR3 DNA sequence: TGCAGTGCTAGAGGAAGGGGGCGATGGACTGAAGCTTTCTTT. It yields the protein CSARGRGRWTEAFF.

This clonotype was counted many times. The V call is TRBV3-1, the J call TRBJ1-1; D ambiguous. Trimming removed 0 bases at V and 4 bases at J, with 12 bases between. CDR3 length: 15 residues. Germline V lookup: CDR1 LGHDT, CDR2 YNNKEL (reference sequence). The CDR3: CASSQDPGSFTEAFF. CDR3 nucleotide sequence: TGTGCCAGCAGCCAAGATCCGGGTAGTTTCACTGAAGCTTTCTTT.

This CDR3 reads CSVPGEGGTTLHF. The CDR3 DNA follows: TGCAGCGTTCCGGGGGAGGGGGGTACGACCCTCCACTTT. The rearrangement links TRBV29-1 to TRBJ1-6, with D maybe TRBD1 (6 bases). Trimming stripped 5 bases from V and 14 bases from J, with 19 bases between. This CDR3 contains 13 residues. CDR1 SQVTM and CDR2 ANQGSEA come from the germline V gene.

This clonotype was seen a handful of times. The CDR3 loop reads CASRFGLEGPNEKLFF. CDR3 sequence (DNA): TGTGCCAGTAGATTCGGGCTGGAGGGACCTAATGAAAAACTGTTTTTT. The chain combines TRBV19 with TRBJ1-4; the D gene is possibly TRBD1 (5 bases). The CDR3 consists of 16 residues. The germline V and J ends were trimmed by 6 bases and 3 bases, with 17 bases remaining between them. The germline gives CDR1 LNHDA, CDR2 SQIVND (reference sequence).